One sample yielded the 10 T cell receptor beta chains listed below, sequenced in a study of PD-L1 blockade in urothelial cancer (dated by TCRdb to about 2017). The time point label of this sample denotes: pretreatment peripheral blood. Libraries were built with the immunoSEQ multiplex PCR assay. TCRdb limited this immuneACCESS table to in-frame rearrangements with V and J called. A share of clones is missing; checked studies link under half to unresolved V genes, and the rest is unexplained. The table for this sample lists tens of thousands of clones; approximately 86% of them were counted only once. Nearly 15% of the sample rests with the top ten. The sample here was PBMCs, taken around atezolizumab (anti-PD-L1) treatment. Source of these receptors: a man of 80 years or more with urothelial cancer.

This clone has only one observation. This chain uses TRBV18 with TRBJ2-1, with 9 bases that match TRBD2. The J segment lost 3 bases and the V segment lost 5 bases, leaving 5 bases of the junction unmatched. The germline CDR1 and CDR2 sequences are KGHSH and LQKENI. The CDR3 is made up of 15 amino acids. Here the CDR3 DNA reads TGTGCCAGCTCAGTTAGCGGGAGTTTCTACAATGAGCAGTTCTTC. Translating gives CASSVSGSFYNEQFF.

This chain links TRBV5-1 with TRBJ1-1; TRBD1 agrees at 9 bases. The CDR3 is 15 residues long. The V and J ends lost 4 bases and 3 bases, in that order; junction bases with no gene match: 7. Germline V gene sequence: CDR1 SGHRS, CDR2 YFSETQ. In nucleotides, the CDR3 is TGCGCCAGCAGCATCGGGACAGGGCGATACACTGAAGCTTTCTTT. It translates to CASSIGTGRYTEAFF.

This clone appeared a single time. This rearrangement joins TRBV19 to TRBJ2-5; 8 positions match TRBD1. In germline, CDR1 is LNHDA, CDR2 SQIVND (reference sequence). Trimming cost V 4 bases and J 5 bases; bases outside gene matches: 3. The CDR3 extends over 13 amino acids. This CDR3 reads CASSNTGGETQYF. In DNA form, the CDR3 reads TGTGCCAGTAGTAATACAGGGGGGGAGACCCAGTACTTC.

V gene TRBV6-5 combines with J gene TRBJ2-7; the match to TRBD2 covers 7 bases. CDR1 is MNHEY, CDR2 SVGAGI, per germline. The length of the CDR3 is 15 residues. With V trimmed by 0 bases and J by 0 bases, 2 bases remained unmatched. The CDR3: CASSYSGGSSYEQYF. The CDR3 region has the DNA TGTGCCAGCAGTTACTCGGGCGGGAGCTCCTACGAGCAGTACTTC.

This clone was observed a handful of times. The CDR3 loop reads CASNWGRSNQPQHF. Here the CDR3 DNA reads TGTGCCAGTAACTGGGGGAGGAGCAATCAGCCCCAGCATTTT. The V call is TRBV19, the J call TRBJ1-5, with D perhaps matching TRBD1 (5 bases). The CDR3 spans 14 residues. Germline V gives CDR1 LNHDA, CDR2 SQIVND (reference sequence). Trimming took 7 bases from V and 1 from J, leaving 11 bases between them.

The CDR3 is CASREGQGKTDTQYF. Here the CDR3 DNA reads TGTGCCAGCAGGGAGGGACAGGGTAAGACAGATACGCAGTATTTT. The V call is TRBV6-1, the J call TRBJ2-3; 9 bases are shared with TRBD1. From germline, CDR1 is MNHNS and CDR2 SASEGT. Unmatched junction bases numbered 7, after V lost 6 bases and J lost 3 bases. The CDR3 runs 15 residues.

The chain employs TRBV11-2 and TRBJ2-7; possibly TRBD1 for D (6 bases). The ends were cut back, 1 base at V and 0 bases at J, with 22 bases in the middle. The CDR3 has 19 residues. CDR1 and CDR2 (germline): SGHAT, FQNNGV. The DNA for the CDR3 is TGTGCCAGCAGCTTAGGACCATCAACAGGGTTACGAAGCTCCTACGAGCAGTACTTC. This translates into CASSLGPSTGLRSSYEQYF.

In its sample, this clone was seen once. The chain recombines TRBV9 with TRBJ2-2; 14 bases map to TRBD2. The CDR3 has 17 residues. With 4 bases clipped from V and 6 bases from J, the junction kept 8 bases outside the gene matches. Germline CDR1 SGDLS, CDR2 YYNGEE. CDR3 in amino acids: CASSSGTSGRVAGELFF. CDR3 coding DNA: TGTGCCAGCAGCTCAGGGACTAGCGGGAGAGTGGCCGGGGAGCTGTTTTTT. Based on the CDR3 plus reference TRBV9 and TRBJ2-2, the full variable domain is DSGVTQTPKHLITATGQRVTLRCSPRSGDLSVYWYQQSLDQGLQFLIQYYNGEERAKGNILERFSAQQFPDLHSELNLSSLELGDSALYFCASSSGTSGRVAGELFFGEGSRLTVL.

The genes are TRBV7-8 and TRBJ2-5; D may be TRBD1 (5 bases). Germline V gene sequence: CDR1 SGHVS, CDR2 FQNEAQ. Trimming left V 1 base short and J 5 bases short, with 11 bases between. There are 14 residues in the CDR3. The CDR3 spells CASSLDQGWETQYF. The CDR3 region has the DNA TGTGCCAGCAGCTTAGATCAGGGATGGGAGACCCAGTACTTC. The full variable domain, rest sourced from reference TRBV7-8 and TRBJ2-5, is GAGVSQSPRYKVAKRGQDVALRCDPISGHVSLFWYQQALGQGPEFLTYFQNEAQLDKSGLPSDRFFAERPEGSVSTLKIQRTQQEDSAVYLCASSLDQGWETQYFGPGTRLLVL.

This clone was found a few times. The rearrangement joins TRBV11-2 to TRBJ2-2; perhaps TRBD1 as D (6 bases). Germline V gene data show CDR1 as SGHAT and CDR2 as FQNNGV. The V end was cut by 0 bases, the J end by 0 bases, with 8 bases between. The CDR3 covers 16 residues. The DNA of the CDR3 is TGTGCCAGCAGCTTAGATGGGGGCGCGAACACCGGGGAGCTGTTTTTT. Translation: CASSLDGGANTGELFF.